The rows below give T cell receptor beta chains drawn from one sample of a study of CD8+CD57+ T cells in acquired aplastic anemia. Each CDR3 protein gets one entry after TCRdb re-called the reads with MiXCR. Of hundreds of thousands of distinct CDR3 sequences detected, 25% to 40% appear once; the ten largest clones hold under 0.95%. The material sequenced was sorted CD4+, CD8+, or CD8+CD57+ T cells (not recorded which) from PBMCs. The origin of the receptors is a human donor with aplastic anemia. The CDR3 runs from the conserved cysteine through the conserved F or W.

V gene: TRBV5-1
J gene: TRBJ2-5
CDR3 protein: CASSPLLAGRGETQYF

V gene: TRBV10-3
J gene: TRBJ1-5
CDR3 protein: CASSTEEKDQPQHF

V gene: TRBV20-1
J gene: TRBJ2-3
CDR3 protein: CSAGGTSGRSTTDTQYF

V gene: TRBV9
J gene: TRBJ2-3
CDR3 protein: CASSVYGAVADTQYF

V gene: TRBV25-1
J gene: TRBJ1-1
CDR3 protein: CASSPPRGTGVRMNTEAFF

V gene: TRBV2
J gene: TRBJ1-1
CDR3 protein: CASSPATHTEAFF

V gene: TRBV20-1
J gene: TRBJ1-5
CDR3 protein: CSAEDGRGNQPQHF

V gene: TRBV11-2
J gene: TRBJ2-5
CDR3 protein: CASSLVGTGGETQYF

V gene: TRBV15
J gene: TRBJ2-1
CDR3 protein: CATSRDPAEQFF

V gene: TRBV4-1
J gene: TRBJ1-5
CDR3 protein: CASSQEGSGWQPQHF

V gene: TRBV7-3
J gene: TRBJ2-7
CDR3 protein: CASSLTGQYEQYF

V gene: TRBV10-3
J gene: TRBJ1-1
CDR3 protein: CASRTPGDRNTEAFF

V gene: TRBV6-5
J gene: TRBJ2-7
CDR3 protein: CASSYGGPYEQYF

V gene: TRBV9
J gene: TRBJ2-2
CDR3 protein: CASSAQPGGNTGELFF

V gene: TRBV7-8
J gene: TRBJ2-1
CDR3 protein: CASSLTRLANEQFF

V gene: TRBV5-4
J gene: TRBJ1-5
CDR3 protein: CASSLAPDGNQPQHF

V gene: TRBV11-1
J gene: TRBJ2-4
CDR3 protein: CASSLYQGQNIQYF

V gene: TRBV7-9
J gene: TRBJ2-7
CDR3 protein: CASSSSAAGGEQYF

V gene: TRBV5-5
J gene: TRBJ2-7
CDR3 protein: CASSLWGYEQYF

V gene: TRBV29-1
J gene: TRBJ2-7
CDR3 protein: CSVYRDRPYEQYF

V gene: TRBV7-9
J gene: TRBJ2-2
CDR3 protein: CASSFRGSAGELFF

V gene: TRBV29-1
J gene: TRBJ1-2
CDR3 protein: CSVDETGRLGYTF

V gene: TRBV7-6
J gene: TRBJ2-5
CDR3 protein: CASSATGDQETQYF

V gene: TRBV19
J gene: TRBJ2-3
CDR3 protein: CASSSPRTGNTDTQYF

V gene: TRBV2
J gene: TRBJ1-1
CDR3 protein: CASSDQGEGNTEAFF

V gene: TRBV2
J gene: TRBJ2-3
CDR3 protein: CASGGFSTDTQYF

V gene: TRBV2
J gene: TRBJ1-6
CDR3 protein: CASSRSGGRLLNPPLHF

V gene: TRBV2
J gene: TRBJ2-3
CDR3 protein: CASSEAGRRLTDTQYF

V gene: TRBV2
J gene: TRBJ2-2
CDR3 protein: CASGGPNTGELFF

V gene: TRBV10-3
J gene: TRBJ2-4
CDR3 protein: CARPAGSGIIAKNIQYF

V gene: TRBV19
J gene: TRBJ1-5
CDR3 protein: CASGGEGALGNQPQHF

V gene: TRBV6-5
J gene: TRBJ1-2
CDR3 protein: CASSYPSGQGAGGYTF

V gene: TRBV19
J gene: TRBJ1-6
CDR3 protein: CTSSIPSDSPLHF

V gene: TRBV19
J gene: TRBJ2-5
CDR3 protein: CASSVAGNQETQYF

V gene: TRBV19
J gene: TRBJ2-7
CDR3 protein: CASRGSAGGLYEQYF

V gene: TRBV15
J gene: TRBJ2-1
CDR3 protein: CATSSLGLAGEQFF

V gene: TRBV6-1
J gene: TRBJ2-5
CDR3 protein: CASIRDRGAETQYF

V gene: TRBV5-4
J gene: TRBJ2-7
CDR3 protein: CASSPGNSYEQYF

V gene: TRBV6-2/TRBV6-3
J gene: TRBJ2-1
CDR3 protein: CASSYRGGAYNEQFF

V gene: TRBV12-3/TRBV12-4
J gene: TRBJ1-6
CDR3 protein: CASSFSRSPLHF

V gene: TRBV6-5
J gene: TRBJ1-2
CDR3 protein: CASSYERTGDGYGYTF

V gene: TRBV7-9
J gene: TRBJ2-2
CDR3 protein: CASSLARASGELFF

V gene: TRBV30
J gene: TRBJ1-3
CDR3 protein: CAWRTGAGNTIYF

V gene: TRBV12-3/TRBV12-4
J gene: TRBJ2-7
CDR3 protein: CASSIEGAYERYF

V gene: TRBV19
J gene: TRBJ1-6
CDR3 protein: CARPGQGLNSPLHF

V gene: TRBV20-1
J gene: TRBJ2-1
CDR3 protein: CSARASSSYNEQFF

V gene: TRBV2
J gene: TRBJ1-4
CDR3 protein: CASSASDRGNNEKLFF

V gene: TRBV19
J gene: TRBJ1-6
CDR3 protein: CASRRDHNSPLHF

V gene: TRBV19
J gene: TRBJ1-2
CDR3 protein: CASSIGTPRDYGYTF

V gene: TRBV4-3
J gene: TRBJ2-5
CDR3 protein: CASSQDSGRLAGKETQYF

V gene: TRBV15
J gene: TRBJ1-2
CDR3 protein: CATSRVDREYGYTF

V gene: TRBV2
J gene: TRBJ2-5
CDR3 protein: CASIFKRTSGALKETQYF

V gene: TRBV4-3
J gene: TRBJ1-2
CDR3 protein: CASSQGMDRVAGNTF